This is a list of T cell receptor beta chains from one sample in a study of cytomegalovirus exposure and HLA in healthy donors. Clones were read by immunoSEQ multiplex PCR, and TCRdb kept only the in-frame ones, dropping some. The sample lists roughly 200,000 clones, roughly 9.4% occurring once. The sequenced material came from PBMCs. These receptors were obtained from a woman aged 25-40 years in good health and CMV-seropositive. CDR3s include the opening cysteine and the closing phenylalanine or tryptophan. D genes are given only for firm matches. Clone size appears in some rows only: once, few, many, or a class for an expanded clone.

V,J,D,size,DNA,CDR3
TRBV27,TRBJ1-1,-,few,TGTGCCAGCAGTCCATACAGGGAGAACACTGAAGCTTTCTTT,CASSPYRENTEAFF
TRBV11-2,TRBJ2-3,TRBD1,few,TGTGCCAGCAGCTCCCCCCGGGACAGGGGGCTGACAGATACGCAGTATTTT,CASSSPRDRGLTDTQYF
TRBV7-9,TRBJ2-7,TRBD1,few,TGTGCCAGCAGCTTAGCCATCGGGACAGTCTACGAGCAGTACTTC,CASSLAIGTVYEQYF
TRBV11-3,TRBJ2-7,-,-,TGTGCCGGCTCTACCCCAGCGGCGCTCTACGAGCAGTACTTC,CAGSTPAALYEQYF
TRBV6-1,TRBJ1-2,TRBD1,-,TGTGCCAGCAGTGAAGCTCCGTTGGGTACAGGGGAGGACTATGGCTACACCTTC,CASSEAPLGTGEDYGYTF
TRBV12-5,TRBJ2-7,TRBD2,few,TGTGCTAGTGGTTTGTCGGGGGGGAGCAAGCAGTACTTC,CASGLSGGSKQYF
TRBV5-1,TRBJ2-1,-,few,TGCGCCAGCAGCTCGCCGGGACTTTCCTACAATGAGCAGTTCTTC,CASSSPGLSYNEQFF
TRBV6-5,TRBJ1-2,TRBD1,few,TGTGCCAGCAGTTACTCCGCCTGGCAGGGGGGCTATGGCTACACCTTC,CASSYSAWQGGYGYTF
TRBV19,TRBJ1-1,TRBD1,few,TGTGCCAGTAGTCCGGACAGGGGGAACACTGAAGCTTTCTTT,CASSPDRGNTEAFF
TRBV19,TRBJ2-1,TRBD1,few,TGTGCCAGTAGTATGGGGACAGGGGGTTACAATGAGCAGTTCTTC,CASSMGTGGYNEQFF
TRBV6-5,TRBJ2-6,-,few,TGTGCCAGCAGTTATCTCCGGGCTGGGGCCAACGTCCTGACTTTC,CASSYLRAGANVLTF
TRBV7-9,TRBJ1-1,TRBD1,few,TGTGCCAGCAGCTCGCTTGGGACAGGGTCTAACACTGAAGCTTTCTTT,CASSSLGTGSNTEAFF
TRBV5-1,TRBJ2-3,-,-,TGCGCCAGCAGCGACTGGAGGGTAGAAGATACGCAGTATTTT,CASSDWRVEDTQYF
TRBV30,TRBJ2-1,TRBD2,-,TGTGCCTGGAGTGGGGCTAGCGGGAGGTACGAGCAGTTCTTC,CAWSGASGRYEQFF
TRBV6-5,TRBJ2-1,TRBD2,-,TGTGCCAGCAGCCTAGCTAGCGGTTCCTACAATGAGCAGTTCTTC,CASSLASGSYNEQFF
TRBV19,TRBJ1-5,-,few,TGTGCCAGTAGCCCTCAATTGGACAGTTTCAATCAGCCCCAGCATTTT,CASSPQLDSFNQPQHF
TRBV5-1,TRBJ2-1,TRBD1,few,TGCGCCAGCAGCTCGGGACAGGGGCAATACAATGAGCAGTTCTTC,CASSSGQGQYNEQFF
TRBV9,TRBJ2-2,TRBD1,-,TGTGCCAGCAGCGTACGGGACAGGGGGCCCGGGGAGCTGTTTTTT,CASSVRDRGPGELFF
TRBV4-1,TRBJ2-1,-,-,TGCGCCAGCAGCCAAGGGACAGCGAGATACAATGAGCAGTTCTTC,CASSQGTARYNEQFF
TRBV7-9,TRBJ2-5,-,-,TGTGCCAGCAGCTTAATGACAGCTCAAGAGACCCAGTACTTC,CASSLMTAQETQYF
TRBV7-9,TRBJ2-3,TRBD2,-,TGTGCCAGCAGCTTAGCGCTAGCGGGTGGGAGAGGGGATACGCAGTATTTT,CASSLALAGGRGDTQYF
TRBV6-1,TRBJ1-1,-,few,TGTGCCAGCAGTGAAATGGATGACAGGCAGAACACTGAAGCTTTCTTT,CASSEMDDRQNTEAFF
TRBV6-1,TRBJ2-5,TRBD2,few,TGTGCCAGCAGGACTAGCGGGGGCCAAGAGACCCAGTACTTC,CASRTSGGQETQYF
TRBV6-1,TRBJ1-5,-,few,TGTGCCAGCAGGAGGGGGGGGCTTAGCAATCAGCCCCAGCATTTT,CASRRGGLSNQPQHF
TRBV7-8,TRBJ2-7,-,-,TGTGCCAGCAGCTCGTCCCTAGCGACAAAAGCCGAGCAGTACTTC,CASSSSLATKAEQYF
TRBV5-6,TRBJ2-1,TRBD2,-,TGTGCCAGCAGCTTCCAAAGACTAGCTGGGAATGAGCAGTTCTTC,CASSFQRLAGNEQFF
TRBV5-1,TRBJ2-1,TRBD2,few,TGCGCCAGCAGCTTGGGGACTAGCGGGAGGGAGCAGTTCTTC,CASSLGTSGREQFF
TRBV4-1,TRBJ2-3,TRBD2,few,TGCGCCAGCAGCCGACAAGGGTCAACTAGCGGGAGCACAGATACGCAGTATTTT,CASSRQGSTSGSTDTQYF
TRBV13,TRBJ2-4,TRBD1,-,TGTGCCAGCAGCTTATTGGGACAGGAAAACATTCAGTACTTC,CASSLLGQENIQYF
TRBV7-8,TRBJ2-3,TRBD2,few,TGTGCCAGCAGGAGACTAGCGGGAGCTCGGGCAGATACGCAGTATTTT,CASRRLAGARADTQYF
TRBV11-2,TRBJ2-5,-,-,TGTGCCAGCAGCTTAAACCCCGTTTCGGAAGAGACCCAGTACTTC,CASSLNPVSEETQYF
TRBV19,TRBJ2-7,-,-,TGTGCCAGTACCCCGCGCTTAAACAGGGCCTACGAGCAGTACTTC,CASTPRLNRAYEQYF
TRBV27,TRBJ2-1,TRBD2,-,TGTGCCAGCAGAGCAACGACTAGCGACAAGCTAAACAATGAGCAGTTCTTC,CASRATTSDKLNNEQFF
TRBV5-8,TRBJ2-1,-,once,TGTGCCAGCAGCTTGGTTGGACAGTCCGTCCATGAGCAGTTCTTC,CASSLVGQSVHEQFF
TRBV10-1,TRBJ2-1,-,few,TGCGCCACCGGGACTCGCTACAATGAGCAGTTCTTC,CATGTRYNEQFF
TRBV5-1,TRBJ2-7,-,few,TGCGCCAGCAGATTTGCCTCCGAGTACGAGCAGTACTTC,CASRFASEYEQYF
TRBV7-9,TRBJ2-7,-,-,TGTGCCAGCAGCTTAGTTTACGAGCAGTACTTC,CASSLVYEQYF
TRBV5-1,TRBJ2-7,TRBD1,-,TGCGCCAGCAGCTCCTCCGGGACAGGGATCTCCTACGAGCAGTACTTC,CASSSSGTGISYEQYF
TRBV30,TRBJ1-2,-,-,TGTGCCTGGAGTGTGAAGGGGATCAACTATGGCTACACCTTC,CAWSVKGINYGYTF
TRBV11-2,TRBJ2-7,TRBD1,-,TGTGCCAGCAGCTTTTCGGGACAGGGGTCCTACGAGCAGTACTTC,CASSFSGQGSYEQYF
TRBV10-3,TRBJ1-1,-,-,TGTGCCATCAGTGATTGGGGGCTTAGCACTGAAGCTTTCTTT,CAISDWGLSTEAFF
TRBV5-4,TRBJ2-3,-,few,TGTGCCAGCAGTGCCGGGACTTCTGTCACAGATACGCAGTATTTT,CASSAGTSVTDTQYF
TRBV5-1,TRBJ2-2,-,few,TGCGCCAGCAGCTCCTCGACAGGGACTTACACCGGGGAGCTGTTTTTT,CASSSSTGTYTGELFF
TRBV6-1,TRBJ1-3,-,few,TGTGCCAGCAGTGGAGGTGTCTTCTCTGGAAACACCATATATTTT,CASSGGVFSGNTIYF
TRBV7-2,TRBJ2-1,TRBD1,-,TGTGCCAGCAGCTCGAGACAGGGCTCTTATTACAATGAGCAGTTCTTC,CASSSRQGSYYNEQFF
TRBV19,TRBJ1-3,-,-,TGTGCCAGTAGTATAGACAGGGTCCGTGGAAACACCATATATTTT,CASSIDRVRGNTIYF
TRBV4-2,TRBJ2-6,TRBD1,-,TGTGCCAGCAGCCAAGTTACGGGCGAAGGACAGGGATCTGGGGCCAACGTCCTGACTTTC,CASSQVTGEGQGSGANVLTF
TRBV7-2,TRBJ1-1,-,many,TGTGCCAGCAGCTTAGCGCTCGGCGGGGGGAACACTGAAGCTTTCTTT,CASSLALGGGNTEAFF
TRBV5-6,TRBJ2-1,TRBD2,few,TGTGCCAGCCTTGGACTAGCGGGAGGGTTGGGTGAGCAGTTCTTC,CASLGLAGGLGEQFF
TRBV6-5,TRBJ2-5,TRBD1,-,TGTGCCAGCATAGGGACAGGGGTCGAGACCCAGTACTTC,CASIGTGVETQYF
TRBV19,TRBJ2-7,-,few,TGTGCCAGTAGTATCAGTGGGGCCCTTTCCTACGAGCAGTACTTC,CASSISGALSYEQYF
TRBV5-1,TRBJ2-4,-,few,TGCGCCAGCAGCTTGGAGGGGGAAAACATTCAGTACTTC,CASSLEGENIQYF
TRBV7-9,TRBJ2-7,TRBD1,few,TGTGCCAGCAGCTTAGAGGGGACAGGGAGGTACTACGAGCAGTACTTC,CASSLEGTGRYYEQYF
TRBV7-8,TRBJ1-5,TRBD1,-,TGTGCCAGCAGCTTAGAAGGACAAGCGAGGAGGGGGCGAAATCAGCCCCAGCATTTT,CASSLEGQARRGRNQPQHF
TRBV30,TRBJ2-7,TRBD1,few,TGTGCCTTCTTATACAGGGGGTACTACGAGCAGTACTTC,CAFLYRGYYEQYF
TRBV5-5,TRBJ1-1,-,-,TGTGCCAGCTCAAGAACGGGGGGTCCAGCCGAAAACACTGAAGCTTTCTTT,CASSRTGGPAENTEAFF
TRBV6-6,TRBJ2-7,-,-,TGTGCCAGCAGTTCCGGGTCGGGGCAGTACTTC,CASSSGSGQYF
TRBV28,TRBJ2-5,TRBD1,-,TGTGCCAGCAGTTCCCACCGGATCTTAGGGACAGGGGGGAGGGAGACCCAGTACTTC,CASSSHRILGTGGRETQYF
TRBV6-5,TRBJ2-7,-,few,TGTGCCAGCAGTTATTCCCCGGCAGGGGCCACCTACGAGCAGTACTTC,CASSYSPAGATYEQYF